Below, 18 T cell receptor beta chains from the same sample are listed, as sequenced in a study of T cells after yellow fever vaccination. In TCRdb, the 5' RACE reads were re-called with MiXCR into one record per CDR3 protein. The table has about 260,000 distinct CDR3 sequences, 10% to 15% seen once; the top ten hold 0.4% to 0.65%. The sample in question was CD4+ T cells sorted from PBMCs, obtained 45 days after the yellow fever booster vaccination. The source is a man aged 30 to 45 who received the YFV17D yellow fever vaccine.

The table lists this clonotype with a few counts. The chain has TRBV7-9 and TRBJ2-2; 9 bases align to TRBD2. This CDR3 spans 14 amino acids. After removal of 5 bases from V and 5 bases from J, the junction contained 3 bases not matched to a gene. Germline CDR1 and CDR2: SEHNR and FQNEAQ (reference sequence). The CDR3 here is CASSASGGTGELFF. Written as DNA, the CDR3 is TGTGCCAGCAGCGCCAGCGGGGGGACCGGGGAGCTGTTTTTT.

This chain links TRBV12-3 or TRBV12-4 with TRBJ1-2, with D possibly being TRBD1 (6 bases). V was trimmed by 5 bases and J by 5 bases, leaving 18 bases between them. The CDR3 loop spans 15 amino acids. The CDR3 DNA is TGTGCCAGCAGTAGGTCGACAGGCTTACTATATGGCTACACCTTC. Its translation is CASSRSTGLLYGYTF.

Ten or more counts support this clonotype. The V call is TRBV18, the J call TRBJ2-5; weak D call: TRBD1 (5 bases). The CDR3 spans 12 residues. The V end lost 4 bases, the J end lost 4 bases, and 7 bases lay between the germline ends. In germline, CDR1 is KGHSH, CDR2 LQKENI. The CDR3 sequence is CASSHRRETQYF. Here the CDR3 DNA reads TGTGCCAGCTCACACAGGAGAGAGACCCAGTACTTC.

The V call is TRBV3-1, the J call TRBJ2-1; possibly TRBD2 for D (5 bases). Trimming left V 1 base short and J 9 bases short, with 13 bases between. Germline CDR1 LGHDT, CDR2 YNNKEL (reference sequence). CDR3 length: 14 residues. The DNA for the CDR3 is TGTGCCAGCAGCCAAGTTAGAGGGAGTACTGAGCAGTTCTTC. As protein: CASSQVRGSTEQFF.

This clonotype occurred a few times. This chain uses TRBV7-9 with TRBJ2-1; possible D gene TRBD2, 5 bases. The germline V gene encodes CDR1 SEHNR and CDR2 FQNEAQ (reference sequence). V gave up 4 bases and J gave up 6 bases, with 7 bases separating them. This CDR3 has 12 residues. The CDR3 reads CASSWGANEQFF. CDR3 nucleotides: TGTGCCAGCAGCTGGGGAGCCAATGAGCAGTTCTTC.

This rearrangement joins TRBV12-3 or TRBV12-4 to TRBJ2-3; D gene ambiguous. The CDR3 contains 13 residues. V gave up 6 bases and J gave up 6 bases, with 13 bases separating them. CDR3 protein: CASSPRRKDTQYF. The DNA for the CDR3 is TGTGCCAGCAGCCCACGCCGTAAGGATACGCAGTATTTT.

This clonotype was seen a handful of times. The genes are TRBV7-2 and TRBJ1-1, with 7 bases fitting TRBD1. Germline CDR1 reads SGHTA; CDR2 reads FQGNSA. This CDR3 has 14 amino acids. V dropped 7 bases and J dropped 5; count of bases not matched to a gene: 10. The CDR3 DNA is TGTGCCAGCACCTCGGGACAGCTAGGAACTGAAGCTTTCTTT. Translating gives CASTSGQLGTEAFF.

This clonotype was counted between two and nine times. The chain carries TRBV12-3 or TRBV12-4 and TRBJ1-2; 9 nucleotides match TRBD1. V trimming: 7 bases; J trimming: 6 bases; junction bases outside the gene matches: 6. This CDR3 has 13 amino acids. The CDR3 sequence is CASTSQGANGYTF. The CDR3 bases are TGTGCCAGCACCTCACAGGGGGCGAATGGCTACACCTTC.

This chain uses TRBV12-3 or TRBV12-4 with TRBJ2-3; D might be TRBD2 (5 bases). V was clipped by 6 bases and J by 4 bases, with 11 bases between them. The CDR3 sequence is 13 residues long. The CDR3: CASRGVKSDTQYF. The CDR3, as DNA: TGTGCCAGCAGGGGAGTGAAGTCAGATACGCAGTATTTT.

Many counts were recorded for this clonotype. V and J are TRBV18 and TRBJ2-1; 9 nucleotides agree with TRBD2. The CDR3 is 14 residues long. The V segment lost 6 bases and the J segment 7 bases; nucleotides outside the gene matches: 7. Germline values: CDR1 KGHSH, CDR2 LQKENI. The CDR3 nucleotides read TGTGCCAGCTCTGATAGCGGGAGATATAATGAGCAGTTCTTC. This gives the protein CASSDSGRYNEQFF.

The chain employs TRBV11-2 and TRBJ2-1; the D gene is possibly TRBD2 (5 bases). The germline V and J ends were trimmed by 10 bases and 2 bases, with 15 bases remaining between them. Per germline, CDR1 SGHAT and CDR2 FQNNGV. There are 14 residues in the CDR3. Here the CDR3 DNA reads TGTGCCACCGGGGAACCCACTCCCTACAATGAGCAGTTCTTC. It encodes CATGEPTPYNEQFF.

This clonotype was seen more than once but under ten times. V gene TRBV15 combines with J gene TRBJ1-2; 7 nucleotides line up with TRBD1. Germline V gene sequence: CDR1 LNHNV, CDR2 YYDKDF (reference sequence). The CDR3 is 20 residues long. J lost 6 bases, V lost 0 bases, and 22 bases had no gene match. The CDR3 sequence: CATSRDATTLPGTESNGYTF. Written as DNA, the CDR3 is TGTGCCACCAGCAGAGATGCCACAACCCTTCCCGGGACAGAGAGCAATGGCTACACCTTC. The whole variable domain, filled in from reference TRBV15 and TRBJ1-2, reads DAMVIQNPRYQVTQFGKPVTLSCSQTLNHNVMYWYQQKSSQAPKLLFHYYDKDFNNEADTPDNFQSRRPNTSFCFLDIRSPGLGDTAMYLCATSRDATTLPGTESNGYTFGSGTRLTVV.

This clonotype was seen more than once but under ten times. This rearrangement joins TRBV20-1 to TRBJ2-3, with 7 bases identical to TRBD1. The CDR3 extends over 14 amino acids. Trimming took 6 bases from V and 1 from J; bases not matched to a gene: 7. The germline V gene encodes CDR1 DFQATT and CDR2 SNEGSKA (reference sequence). CDR3 residues: CSATTGYGTDTQYF. As DNA, the CDR3 is TGCAGTGCCACGACAGGGTACGGCACAGATACGCAGTATTTT.

This clonotype has a handful of counts. V usage is TRBV20-1 and J usage is TRBJ2-7; D unclear. Germline V gene lookup returns CDR1 DFQATT and CDR2 SNEGSKA (reference sequence). Between the trimmed V and J ends, which lost 4 bases and 5 bases, there was a span of 15 bases. The CDR3 covers 13 residues. CDR3 residues: CSAKGQSSNEQYF. The CDR3 DNA reads as TGCAGTGCTAAGGGCCAAAGTTCTAACGAGCAGTACTTC.

This clonotype was seen a few times. CDR3: CASSLNPRELEQGRSYTF. The CDR3 bases are TGTGCCAGCAGCTTAAATCCCCGGGAACTCGAGCAGGGGAGAAGCTACACCTTC. V usage is TRBV7-3 and J usage is TRBJ1-2; a weak D match, TRBD1 (6 bases). CDR3 length: 18 residues. Germline V CDR1 and CDR2: SGHTA, FQGTGA. Trimming stripped 1 base from V and 9 bases from J, with 27 bases between.

The V gene is TRBV5-6, the J gene TRBJ2-7, with 9 bases matching TRBD1. Per germline, CDR1 SGHDT and CDR2 YYEEEE. This CDR3 comprises 15 residues. V lost 3 bases to trimming and J lost 1 base; unmatched junction nucleotides: 5. DNA for the CDR3: TGTGCCAGCAGCTCGACAGGGGGAAGTTCCTACGAGCAGTACTTC. It encodes CASSSTGGSSYEQYF.

The chain uses TRBV7-2 and TRBJ2-1, with 8 positions matching TRBD2. Germline V gene sequence: CDR1 SGHTA, CDR2 FQGNSA. The J segment lost 8 bases and the V segment lost 5 bases, leaving 11 bases of the junction unmatched. The CDR3 is 15 residues long. The CDR3 DNA sequence: TGTGCCAGCAGCCGATTTGAGCGGGAGTGGGATGAGCAGTTCTTC. It codes for CASSRFEREWDEQFF.

This chain links TRBV3-1 with TRBJ1-2; 8 nucleotides line up with TRBD1. This CDR3 is built from 14 residues. Trimming cost V 3 bases and J 3 bases; bases outside gene matches: 3. From germline, CDR1 is LGHDT and CDR2 YNNKEL (reference sequence). For the CDR3, the DNA is TGTGCCAGCAGCCACTGGGACAGGCACTATGGCTACACCTTC. Amino acids: CASSHWDRHYGYTF.